The rows below give T cell receptor beta chains drawn from one sample of a study of shared clonotypes between healthy human individuals. Libraries were prepared by immunoSEQ multiplex PCR; TCRdb keeps only in-frame clonotypes and omits some of them. This sample has fewer than 2.5 million clones, with approximately 94% found just once. Sequenced: naive CD4+ T cells from PBMCs. The receptors were sampled from a man younger than 30 in good health. Some clones in this sample may be carry-over from other donors' samples. Both conserved end residues are part of each CDR3. A D gene is named only where the DNA matches it firmly. Some rows mark clone size as missing; the rest say once, few, many or name a class of expanded clone.

>TRBJ1-5|NA|TRBV5-4|NA
CASSTQGDRGPQHF
TGTGCCAGCAGCACCCAGGGAGATCGAGGGCCCCAGCATTTT
>TRBJ1-1|NA|TRBV6-5|TRBD1
CASSYRGLPTGDRAFF
TGTGCCAGCAGTTACAGGGGGCTTCCAACCGGGGATCGGGCTTTCTTT
>TRBJ1-1|NA|TRBV5-1|NA
CASSFPGGNTEAFF
TGCGCCAGCAGCTTTCCCGGGGGTAACACTGAAGCTTTCTTT
>TRBJ1-2|NA|TRBV6-1|NA
CASIPRTPSYGYTF
TGTGCCAGCATCCCTCGGACGCCAAGCTATGGCTACACCTTC
>TRBJ2-1|once|TRBV18|TRBD2
CASSPRLAGDNEQFF
TGTGCCAGCTCACCACGACTAGCGGGAGACAATGAGCAGTTCTTC
>TRBJ2-3|NA|TRBV19|TRBD1
CASSRQGSSSTDTQYF
TGTGCCAGTAGTAGACAGGGAAGCTCGAGCACAGATACGCAGTATTTT
>TRBJ2-5|NA|TRBV9|TRBD1
CASSAGGPKETQYF
TGTGCCAGCAGCGCAGGGGGCCCCAAAGAGACCCAGTACTTC
>TRBJ2-7|NA|TRBV28|TRBD1
CASSLGQGANEQYF
TGTGCCAGCAGTTTGGGACAGGGGGCGAACGAGCAGTACTTC
>TRBJ2-1|NA|TRBV27|TRBD2
CASSDTGLAGVEQFF
TGTGCCAGCAGTGATACGGGACTAGCGGGAGTTGAGCAGTTCTTC
>TRBJ2-7|NA|TRBV6-6|NA
CASSYESRQGTREQYF
TGTGCCAGCAGTTACGAGAGTCGACAGGGGACTAGGGAGCAGTACTTC
>TRBJ1-5|NA|TRBV9|NA
CASSVGGFQPQHF
TGTGCCAGCAGCGTAGGGGGGTTTCAGCCCCAGCATTTT
>TRBJ2-5|NA|TRBV5-6|TRBD2
CASSLRGTSGPAQYF
TGTGCCAGCAGCCTGAGGGGGACTAGCGGTCCGGCCCAGTACTTC
>TRBJ1-4|NA|TRBV7-2|NA
CASSLVWEKLFF
TGTGCCAGCAGCTTAGTCTGGGAAAAACTGTTTTTT
>TRBJ2-1|NA|TRBV5-1|TRBD2
CASSLWLAASSYNEQFF
TGCGCCAGCAGCTTGTGGCTAGCGGCTTCCTCCTACAATGAGCAGTTCTTC
>TRBJ1-6|once|TRBV5-1|NA
CASSLALWGPDPQDSPLHF
TGCGCCAGCAGCTTGGCTCTTTGGGGCCCCGACCCCCAGGATTCACCCCTCCACTTT
>TRBJ2-3|NA|TRBV9|NA
CASSVAWTTSTDTQYF
TGTGCCAGCAGCGTAGCATGGACAACTAGCACAGATACGCAGTATTTT
>TRBJ2-5|NA|TRBV14|TRBD2
CASSRRTSGYGETQYF
TGTGCCAGCAGCCGGAGGACTAGCGGATATGGGGAGACCCAGTACTTC
>TRBJ2-2|NA|TRBV7-6|TRBD1
CASSSRTGGGTGELFF
TGTGCCAGCAGCTCCAGGACAGGGGGAGGCACCGGGGAGCTGTTTTTT
>TRBJ2-7|NA|TRBV7-9|TRBD2
CASSLRPSGRAEATYEQYF
TGTGCCAGCAGCTTAAGGCCTAGCGGGAGGGCCGAGGCAACCTACGAGCAGTACTTC
>TRBJ2-7|NA|TRBV2|TRBD2
CASSLTGTSGNEQYF
TGTGCCAGCAGTCTGACCGGGACTAGCGGGAACGAGCAGTACTTC
>TRBJ2-3|NA|TRBV7-6|NA
CASSSERFATDTQYF
TGTGCCAGCAGCTCGGAGCGGTTTGCCACAGATACGCAGTATTTT
>TRBJ2-5|NA|TRBV18|NA
CASSPRASQETQYF
TGTGCCAGCTCACCAAGGGCCAGCCAAGAGACCCAGTACTTC
>TRBJ2-7|NA|TRBV28|NA
CASSLDRRGGEQYF
TGTGCCAGCAGTTTGGACCGGAGAGGGGGAGAGCAGTACTTC
>TRBJ2-5|NA|TRBV28|NA
CASSIPRTQETQYF
TGTGCCAGCAGTATCCCCCGGACTCAAGAGACCCAGTACTTC
>TRBJ1-2|NA|TRBV5-1|NA
CASSPGPTLTYGYTF
TGCGCCAGCAGCCCGGGACCGACTTTGACCTATGGCTACACCTTC
>TRBJ2-2|NA|TRBV7-9|NA
CASSLSTRSQQGGELFF
TGTGCCAGCAGCTTATCGACTAGAAGTCAGCAGGGCGGGGAGCTGTTTTTT
>TRBJ2-2|NA|TRBV5-1|TRBD1
CASSFAGQGNTGELFF
TGCGCCAGCAGCTTTGCGGGACAGGGGAACACCGGGGAGCTGTTTTTT